This is a list of T cell receptor beta chains from one sample in a study of blood T cell repertoires in COVID-19. Some clones are missing from TCRdb's copy, which holds only in-frame ones; the method was immunoSEQ multiplex PCR. Among around 280,000 clones listed, 90% were seen once. Material: PBMCs or T cells enriched from blood (not recorded which). The receptor source for this set is a woman aged 18-29 years with acute COVID-19. Each CDR3 is given with its conserved first and last residue. Fields, in order: J gene, V gene, clone size, CDR3 length, D gene, CDR3 protein, CDR3 DNA. A D gene is named only where the DNA matches it firmly. Size values are once, few and many counts, or a class for expanded clones, and some rows have none.

j_gene: TRBJ2-5; v_gene: TRBV28; abundance: -; len: 18; d_gene: TRBD2; CDR3aa: CASSTTRGLAGGRETQYF; CDR3nt: TGTGCCAGCTCCACTACGAGGGGACTAGCGGGAGGAAGAGAGACCCAGTACTTC
j_gene: TRBJ1-5; v_gene: TRBV2; abundance: -; len: 15; d_gene: -; CDR3aa: CASSLDRFGRQPQHF; CDR3nt: TGTGCCAGCAGTCTCGACAGGTTCGGCCGCCAGCCCCAGCATTTT
j_gene: TRBJ2-7; v_gene: TRBV19; abundance: once; len: 13; d_gene: -; CDR3aa: CASSDDRPYEQYF; CDR3nt: TGTGCCAGTAGTGATGACAGACCCTACGAGCAGTACTTC
j_gene: TRBJ2-7; v_gene: TRBV27; abundance: -; len: 15; d_gene: TRBD2; CDR3aa: CASSFNAGGLGEQYF; CDR3nt: TGTGCCAGCAGTTTCAATGCGGGAGGGCTAGGTGAGCAGTACTTC
j_gene: TRBJ2-2; v_gene: TRBV2; abundance: -; len: 14; d_gene: TRBD1; CDR3aa: CASKRDRNTGELFF; CDR3nt: TGTGCCAGCAAACGGGACAGAAACACCGGGGAGCTGTTTTTT
j_gene: TRBJ1-1; v_gene: TRBV30; abundance: -; len: 15; d_gene: -; CDR3aa: CAWRPLLGDDTEAFF; CDR3nt: TGTGCCTGGAGGCCCCTATTGGGAGATGACACTGAAGCTTTCTTT
j_gene: TRBJ2-4; v_gene: TRBV19; abundance: -; len: 13; d_gene: -; CDR3aa: CASSISPGGIQYF; CDR3nt: TGTGCCAGTAGTATAAGTCCCGGAGGGATTCAGTACTTC
j_gene: TRBJ1-3; v_gene: TRBV18; abundance: -; len: 15; d_gene: -; CDR3aa: CASSPSAFSGNTIYF; CDR3nt: TGTGCCAGCTCACCGAGCGCCTTCTCTGGAAACACCATATATTTT
j_gene: TRBJ1-3; v_gene: TRBV7-8; abundance: few; len: 13; d_gene: -; CDR3aa: CASSFSTGNTIYF; CDR3nt: TGTGCCAGCAGCTTCTCTACTGGAAACACCATATATTTT
j_gene: TRBJ2-7; v_gene: TRBV5-1; abundance: -; len: 16; d_gene: TRBD1; CDR3aa: CASSPYGQGGSYEQYF; CDR3nt: TGCGCCAGCAGCCCGTATGGACAGGGTGGCTCCTACGAGCAGTACTTC
j_gene: TRBJ2-6; v_gene: TRBV7-3; abundance: once; len: 18; d_gene: -; CDR3aa: CASSLILGAGSGANVLTF; CDR3nt: TGTGCCAGCAGCTTAATTCTGGGGGCAGGCTCTGGGGCCAACGTCCTGACTTTC
j_gene: TRBJ2-7; v_gene: TRBV7-2; abundance: -; len: 14; d_gene: TRBD1; CDR3aa: CASSTQGRYYEQYF; CDR3nt: TGTGCCAGCAGCACACAGGGGCGCTACTACGAGCAGTACTTC
j_gene: TRBJ2-1; v_gene: TRBV15; abundance: few; len: 17; d_gene: -; CDR3aa: CATSRATTAGTYNEQFF; CDR3nt: TGTGCCACCAGCAGAGCGACCACAGCAGGGACATACAATGAGCAGTTCTTC
j_gene: TRBJ2-5; v_gene: TRBV7-9; abundance: -; len: 15; d_gene: TRBD2; CDR3aa: CASSRLAGAKETQYF; CDR3nt: TGTGCCAGCAGCCGACTAGCGGGAGCCAAAGAGACCCAGTACTTC
j_gene: TRBJ2-3; v_gene: TRBV7-9; abundance: -; len: 19; d_gene: TRBD1; CDR3aa: CASSLLMWSRQGVTDTQYF; CDR3nt: TGTGCCAGCAGCTTACTTATGTGGTCGAGACAGGGGGTAACAGATACGCAGTATTTT
j_gene: TRBJ2-1; v_gene: TRBV5-1; abundance: -; len: 11; d_gene: -; CDR3aa: CASSLTNEQFF; CDR3nt: TGCGCCAGCAGCCTAACCAATGAGCAGTTCTTC
j_gene: TRBJ1-4; v_gene: TRBV4-2; abundance: -; len: 19; d_gene: TRBD1; CDR3aa: CASSQDRAGGRGAREKLFF; CDR3nt: TGTGCCAGCAGCCAAGATCGGGCAGGGGGCAGGGGGGCTCGTGAAAAACTGTTTTTT
j_gene: TRBJ2-2; v_gene: TRBV7-2; abundance: -; len: 16; d_gene: TRBD2; CDR3aa: CASSPTSGSGTGELFF; CDR3nt: TGTGCCAGCAGCCCCACTAGCGGGAGTGGGACCGGGGAGCTGTTTTTT
j_gene: TRBJ1-5; v_gene: TRBV27; abundance: -; len: 13; d_gene: -; CDR3aa: CASSSVSNQPQHF; CDR3nt: TGTGCCAGCAGTTCCGTCAGCAATCAGCCCCAGCATTTT
j_gene: TRBJ2-1; v_gene: TRBV4-2; abundance: -; len: 17; d_gene: -; CDR3aa: CASSQDHEGASYNEQFF; CDR3nt: TGTGCCAGCAGCCAAGACCACGAGGGCGCGTCCTACAATGAGCAGTTCTTC
j_gene: TRBJ2-7; v_gene: TRBV3-1/TRBV3-2; abundance: -; len: 19; d_gene: TRBD1; CDR3aa: CASSPADRGHTDPDYEQYF; CDR3nt: TGTGCCAGCAGCCCGGCGGACAGGGGACATACTGACCCAGACTACGAGCAGTACTTC
j_gene: TRBJ2-5; v_gene: TRBV29-1; abundance: -; len: 15; d_gene: TRBD2; CDR3aa: CSADLWTSAGETQYF; CDR3nt: TGCAGCGCCGACCTTTGGACTAGCGCTGGAGAGACCCAGTACTTC
j_gene: TRBJ1-2; v_gene: TRBV4-1; abundance: -; len: 15; d_gene: TRBD1; CDR3aa: CASSQDADRRYGYTF; CDR3nt: TGCGCCAGCAGCCAAGATGCGGACAGGCGCTATGGCTACACCTTC
j_gene: TRBJ2-1; v_gene: TRBV5-1; abundance: -; len: 12; d_gene: -; CDR3aa: CASSFRGNEQFF; CDR3nt: TGCGCCAGCAGCTTTAGGGGTAATGAGCAGTTCTTC
j_gene: TRBJ2-2; v_gene: TRBV7-9; abundance: -; len: 18; d_gene: TRBD2; CDR3aa: CARPIKTGGPSGAGELFF; CDR3nt: TGTGCCAGACCGATAAAGACGGGAGGGCCCTCCGGCGCCGGGGAGCTGTTTTTT
j_gene: TRBJ2-1; v_gene: TRBV19; abundance: -; len: 19; d_gene: -; CDR3aa: CASSIDPVFNLASYNEQFF; CDR3nt: TGTGCCAGTAGTATAGATCCAGTGTTTAACCTAGCATCCTACAATGAGCAGTTCTTC
j_gene: TRBJ2-7; v_gene: TRBV14; abundance: -; len: 16; d_gene: TRBD2; CDR3aa: CASSQEVPLAGGFYSF; CDR3nt: TGTGCCAGCAGCCAAGAAGTCCCTTTAGCGGGAGGTTTTTACTCCTTC
j_gene: TRBJ1-4; v_gene: TRBV29-1; abundance: -; len: 14; d_gene: TRBD1; CDR3aa: CSVEFGTGQGKLFF; CDR3nt: TGCAGCGTTGAATTTGGGACAGGGCAGGGAAAACTGTTTTTT
j_gene: TRBJ1-5; v_gene: TRBV18; abundance: -; len: 15; d_gene: -; CDR3aa: CASSTQGHQNQPQHF; CDR3nt: TGTGCCAGCTCAACGCAGGGACACCAAAATCAGCCCCAGCATTTT
j_gene: TRBJ2-7; v_gene: TRBV19; abundance: -; len: 14; d_gene: TRBD2; CDR3aa: CASSFQRESYEQYF; CDR3nt: TGTGCCAGTAGTTTTCAGCGGGAGAGCTACGAGCAGTACTTC
j_gene: TRBJ1-2; v_gene: TRBV28; abundance: few; len: 14; d_gene: -; CDR3aa: CASSPPGESYGYTF; CDR3nt: TGTGCCAGCAGTCCACCCGGGGAGTCCTATGGCTACACCTTC
j_gene: TRBJ2-5; v_gene: TRBV7-2; abundance: -; len: 16; d_gene: TRBD2; CDR3aa: CASSFEGTSGRETQYF; CDR3nt: TGTGCCAGCAGCTTTGAAGGGACTAGCGGGAGAGAGACCCAGTACTTC
j_gene: TRBJ2-5; v_gene: TRBV9; abundance: -; len: 16; d_gene: -; CDR3aa: CASSVGGGNWGETQYF; CDR3nt: TGTGCCAGCAGCGTAGGGGGCGGTAACTGGGGAGAGACCCAGTACTTC
j_gene: TRBJ1-1; v_gene: TRBV27; abundance: -; len: 13; d_gene: TRBD1; CDR3aa: CASRTGGDTEAFF; CDR3nt: TGTGCCAGCCGTACAGGGGGCGACACTGAAGCTTTCTTT
j_gene: TRBJ2-5; v_gene: TRBV7-8; abundance: -; len: 15; d_gene: -; CDR3aa: CASSLGFRGRETQYF; CDR3nt: TGTGCCAGCAGCTTAGGGTTTCGGGGGAGAGAGACCCAGTACTTC
j_gene: TRBJ1-5; v_gene: TRBV19; abundance: -; len: 15; d_gene: -; CDR3aa: CASNPVDRSNQPQHF; CDR3nt: TGTGCCAGTAATCCGGTCGACAGAAGCAATCAGCCCCAGCATTTT
j_gene: TRBJ2-7; v_gene: TRBV7-2; abundance: -; len: 13; d_gene: TRBD2; CDR3aa: CASSFGLAGVPYF; CDR3nt: TGTGCCAGCAGCTTTGGACTAGCGGGAGTTCCGTACTTC
j_gene: TRBJ2-7; v_gene: TRBV2; abundance: -; len: 11; d_gene: TRBD2; CDR3aa: CATQSSGEQYF; CDR3nt: TGTGCCACCCAATCTAGCGGCGAGCAGTACTTC